This is a list of T cell receptor beta chains from one sample in a study of T-cell memory formation after mild COVID-19. Via MiXCR, TCRdb re-called the 5' RACE reads, giving one row per CDR3 protein. This repertoire shows 200,000 to 250,000 distinct CDR3 sequences, roughly 9.4% found once; its top ten account for roughly 21%. Input material: PBMCs or a T cell subset sorted from them (not recorded which). These receptor sequences come from a man aged 18 to 29 who had mild COVID-19 (a few samples of this study predate the infection). Cell type and time point are not known. The CDR3 runs from the conserved cysteine through the conserved F or W. Each record gives: D gene, J gene, clone size, V gene, CDR3 length, CDR3 protein, CDR3 DNA. The D gene is left open where the match is weak. Where a row states a size, it is once, few, many or the class of an expanded clone; other rows omit it.

TRBD1 TRBJ1-4 . TRBV7-8 16 CASSYDRVPTNEKLFF TGTGCCAGCAGCTACGACAGGGTTCCAACTAATGAAAAACTGTTTTTT
TRBD2 TRBJ2-1 . TRBV7-2 15 CASSVSGGANNEQFF TGTGCCAGCAGCGTTAGCGGGGGAGCGAACAATGAGCAGTTCTTC
TRBD1 TRBJ2-1 few TRBV28 15 CASRGMAGGRNEQFF TGTGCCAGCAGGGGGATGGCAGGGGGCAGGAATGAGCAGTTCTTC
. TRBJ1-5 . TRBV5-6 16 CASSRKGQHSNQPQHF TGTGCCAGCAGCCGTAAAGGACAGCATAGCAATCAGCCCCAGCATTTT
. TRBJ1-2 . TRBV6-5 13 CASSYRASDGYTF TGTGCCAGCAGTTACAGGGCTTCGGATGGCTACACCTTC
. TRBJ1-1 . TRBV5-1 14 CASSLRTENTEAFF TGCGCCAGCAGCCTGAGGACGGAGAACACTGAAGCTTTCTTT
. TRBJ1-1 few TRBV5-1 16 CASSLVSGRGNTEAFF TGCGCCAGCAGCTTGGTCTCAGGGCGGGGGAACACTGAAGCTTTCTTT
. TRBJ2-3 . TRBV4-1 12 CASSPFGDTQYF TGCGCCAGCAGCCCCTTCGGAGATACGCAGTATTTT
. TRBJ1-3 . TRBV15 17 CATSRDLDVPSGNTIYF TGTGCCACCAGCAGAGATTTGGACGTTCCCTCTGGAAACACCATATATTTT
. TRBJ2-7 once TRBV6-2/TRBV6-3 14 CASSTGTWGYEQYF TGTGCCAGCAGTACCGGGACGTGGGGCTACGAGCAGTACTTC
TRBD1 TRBJ2-7 many TRBV5-6 16 CASSLPGTGGSYEQYF TGTGCCAGCAGCTTGCCCGGGACAGGGGGATCCTACGAGCAGTACTTC
. TRBJ2-6 many TRBV5-1 15 CASSLGASGANVLTF TGTGCCAGCAGCTTAGGGGCGTCTGGGGCCAACGTCCTGACTTTC
. TRBJ2-3 . TRBV28 11 CASSETHTQYF TGTGCCAGCAGTGAAACCCATACGCAGTATTTT
. TRBJ2-7 few TRBV20-1 13 CSARVQGRYEQYF TGCAGTGCTCGAGTACAGGGCCGCTACGAGCAGTACTTC
. TRBJ2-2 many TRBV4-1 14 CASSQSMRAGELFF TGCGCCAGCAGCCAATCTATGAGGGCCGGGGAGCTGTTTTTT
TRBD1 TRBJ1-5 . TRBV7-4 15 CASSPGQGQTQPQHF TGTGCCAGCAGCCCCGGACAGGGGCAGACTCAGCCCCAGCATTTT
. TRBJ2-3 . TRBV28 15 CASSSRIEGTDTQYF TGTGCCAGCAGTTCCAGAATAGAAGGCACAGATACGCAGTATTTT
TRBD1 TRBJ2-2 many TRBV25-1 16 CASSQFRDRASGELFF TGTGCCAGCAGCCAGTTCCGGGACAGGGCCTCCGGGGAGCTGTTTTTT
. TRBJ2-5 few TRBV27 14 CASSFRGIGETQYF TGTGCCAGCAGTTTCCGGGGGATAGGAGAGACCCAGTACTTC
TRBD2 TRBJ2-3 many TRBV24-1 17 CATSEGDSGGRTDTQYF TGTGCCACCAGTGAGGGGGATAGCGGGGGACGCACAGATACGCAGTATTTT
TRBD1 TRBJ1-2 . TRBV7-2 15 CASRPTGVLDYGYTF TGTGCCAGCAGACCTACAGGGGTCCTGGACTATGGCTACACCTTC
TRBD1 TRBJ2-6 few TRBV27 16 CASSPRTGAGANVLTF TGTGCCAGCAGTCCCCGGACAGGGGCTGGGGCCAACGTCCTGACTTTC
. TRBJ1-4 . TRBV7-2 13 CASSWATNEKLFF TGTGCCAGCAGCTGGGCAACTAATGAAAAACTGTTTTTT
TRBD1 TRBJ1-2 . TRBV7-2 17 CASSFSGTGRMNYGYTF TGTGCCAGCAGCTTCTCCGGGACAGGGAGGATGAACTATGGCTACACCTTC
. TRBJ2-2 . TRBV20-1 16 CSARDFLRENTGELFF TGCAGTGCTAGAGATTTTTTGCGGGAGAACACCGGGGAGCTGTTTTTT
TRBD1 TRBJ1-5 . TRBV6-5 15 CASSSGTGSNQPQHF TGTGCCAGCAGTTCCGGGACAGGGAGCAATCAGCCCCAGCATTTT
. TRBJ2-7 many TRBV5-5 14 CASSQTGTVYEQYF TGTGCCAGCAGCCAAACCGGGACGGTCTACGAGCAGTACTTC
TRBD1 TRBJ2-3 . TRBV29-1 14 CSATDRRSTDTQYF TGCAGCGCTACGGACAGGAGATCTACAGATACGCAGTATTTT
TRBD2 TRBJ2-1 many TRBV5-6 13 CASSLIRGDEQFF TGTGCCAGCAGCTTGATACGGGGGGATGAGCAGTTCTTC
TRBD1 TRBJ2-2 few TRBV18 17 CASSPSQGAMNTGELFF TGTGCCAGCTCGCCATCACAGGGGGCGATGAACACCGGGGAGCTGTTTTTT
TRBD1 TRBJ2-3 few TRBV7-6 15 CASSFSTGRADTQYF TGTGCCAGCAGCTTTTCGACAGGGCGGGCAGATACGCAGTATTTT
. TRBJ1-5 many TRBV4-1 20 CASSQVWPTTRSRVNQPQHF TGCGCCAGCAGCCAAGTTTGGCCCACGACGCGCTCCAGGGTCAATCAGCCCCAGCATTTT
. TRBJ1-5 . TRBV6-5 14 CASTPWEGNQPQHF TGTGCCAGCACTCCGTGGGAGGGCAATCAGCCCCAGCATTTT
. TRBJ2-7 . TRBV7-9 15 CASSLVGQPSYEQYF TGTGCCAGCAGCTTAGTAGGCCAGCCCTCCTACGAGCAGTACTTC
TRBD2 TRBJ2-3 . TRBV7-3 14 CASGAGEPTDTQYF TGTGCCAGCGGAGCGGGGGAACCCACAGATACGCAGTATTTT
TRBD1 TRBJ2-7 . TRBV4-3 15 CASSQDTGGSYEQYF TGCGCCAGCAGCCAAGACACAGGGGGCTCATACGAGCAGTACTTC
. TRBJ2-3 . TRBV4-3 14 CASSQDSGPDTQYF TGCGCCAGCAGCCAAGACTCGGGGCCAGATACGCAGTATTTT
. TRBJ2-2 few TRBV6-5 14 CASRDTGNTGELFF TGTGCCAGCAGGGACACGGGGAACACCGGGGAGCTGTTTTTT
. TRBJ1-2 few TRBV5-1 14 CASSLGTVFYGYTF TGCGCCAGCAGCTTGGGGACGGTATTTTATGGCTACACCTTC
. TRBJ2-5 few TRBV20-1 11 CSAEGVETQYF TGCAGTGCGGAGGGGGTAGAGACCCAGTACTTC
TRBD2 TRBJ2-1 few TRBV4-3 17 CASSQLAGKSSYNEQFF TGCGCCAGCAGCCAACTAGCGGGGAAAAGCTCCTACAATGAGCAGTTCTTC
. TRBJ2-5 few TRBV7-2 13 CASSLYSQETQYF TGTGCCAGCAGCTTATACAGTCAAGAGACCCAGTACTTC
TRBD2 TRBJ2-1 . TRBV20-1 16 CSARDVLAGSYNEQFF TGCAGTGCTAGAGATGTATTAGCGGGGTCCTACAATGAGCAGTTCTTC
. TRBJ1-2 . TRBV5-1 16 CASSLGAGNPASGYTF TGCGCCAGCAGCTTGGGGGCAGGGAACCCGGCGAGTGGCTACACCTTC
TRBD1 TRBJ2-3 few TRBV4-1 16 CASSQGGGDRTDTQYF TGCGCCAGCAGCCAAGGAGGGGGCGACCGCACAGATACGCAGTATTTT
TRBD1 TRBJ2-7 . TRBV7-9 14 CASSQDRASYEQYF TGTGCCAGCAGCCAAGACAGGGCCTCCTACGAGCAGTACTTC
. TRBJ1-2 few TRBV6-5 16 CASSTVGTTKGDGYTF TGTGCCAGCTCGACCGTCGGGACTACTAAAGGGGATGGCTACACCTTC
. TRBJ2-3 few TRBV7-3 18 CASSEGTGTGLGTDTQYF TGTGCCAGCAGCGAGGGGACCGGGACCGGCTTAGGCACAGATACGCAGTATTTT
. TRBJ2-3 . TRBV21-1 13 CASSKWHMDTQYF TGTGCCAGCAGCAAATGGCACATGGATACGCAGTATTTT
. TRBJ2-6 . TRBV7-9 15 CASSMGGSGANVLTF TGTGCCAGCAGCATGGGAGGCTCTGGGGCCAACGTCCTGACTTTC
TRBD1 TRBJ1-6 many TRBV6-2/TRBV6-3 13 CASTRQGNSPLHF TGTGCCAGCACCCGACAGGGGAATTCACCCCTCCACTTT
TRBD1 TRBJ2-7 . TRBV7-7 14 CASSSSTGSGEQYF TGTGCCAGCAGCTCTTCGACAGGGTCGGGGGAGCAGTACTTC
. TRBJ1-4 . TRBV2 14 CASKRSTTNEKLFF TGTGCCAGCAAGAGGTCCACAACTAATGAAAAACTGTTTTTT
TRBD2 TRBJ2-3 many TRBV5-1 15 CASSSHPSGGDTQYF TGCGCCAGCAGCTCTCATCCTAGCGGGGGGGATACGCAGTATTTT
. TRBJ1-6 few TRBV5-6 14 CASTSYSYNSPLHF TGTGCCAGCACCTCCTACTCCTATAATTCACCCCTCCACTTT
. TRBJ2-1 few TRBV7-2 15 CASSLAGHRYNEQFF TGTGCCAGCAGCTTAGCGGGACATCGCTACAATGAGCAGTTCTTC
. TRBJ2-1 . TRBV12-3/TRBV12-4 14 CASSFKGKYNEQFF TGTGCCAGCAGTTTCAAAGGAAAATACAATGAGCAGTTCTTC
. TRBJ2-5 few TRBV5-1 15 CASSLDPGLQETQYF TGCGCCAGCAGCTTGGACCCGGGACTTCAAGAGACCCAGTACTTC
. TRBJ1-2 . TRBV21-1 17 CASSTWTGGPKNYGYTF TGTGCCAGCAGCACCTGGACAGGGGGCCCTAAGAACTATGGCTACACCTTC